What follows are 8 T cell receptor beta chains derived from one specimen sequenced in a study of blood T cell repertoires in COVID-19. Repertoires were generated with immunoSEQ multiplex PCR, while TCRdb's copy carries only in-frame clones and drops some. The sample has approximately 140,000 clones, over 75% seen once. Sequencing was performed on peripheral blood. Receptor source: a man aged 18-30 years with COVID-19, enrolled during active disease.

The rearrangement uses TRBV5-5 and TRBJ2-7, with 7 nucleotides matching TRBD2. CDR3 length: 15 amino acids. Per germline, CDR1 SGHKS and CDR2 YYEKEE (reference sequence). With 1 base clipped from V and 3 bases from J, the junction kept 7 bases outside the gene matches. CDR3: CASSLRSSGGYEQYF. The CDR3 DNA sequence: TGTGCCAGCAGCTTGAGGTCTAGCGGTGGCTACGAGCAGTACTTC.

The chain links TRBV25-1 to TRBJ2-7, with 7 bases identical to TRBD2. The length of the CDR3 is 14 residues. Looked up from germline, CDR1 is MGHDK and CDR2 is SYGVNS. The V segment lost 2 bases and the J segment 2 bases; nucleotides outside the gene matches: 3. The CDR3 nucleotides are TGTGCCAGCAGTGAAGGGCGGGAGCCCTACGAGCAGTACTTC. Its protein product is CASSEGREPYEQYF.

This chain connects TRBV6-1 to TRBJ1-1; 11 bases match TRBD1. CDR3 length: 15 amino acids. From germline, CDR1 is MNHNS and CDR2 SASEGT. The V and J ends lost 2 bases and 7 bases, in that order; junction bases with no gene match: 6. CDR3 residues: CASSESGQGAFEAFF. The CDR3 DNA sequence: TGTGCCAGCAGTGAATCAGGACAGGGGGCTTTTGAAGCTTTCTTT.

CDR3 sequence: CASSLKRDTEAFF. The DNA of the CDR3 is TGTGCCAGCAGCCTCAAGCGGGACACTGAAGCTTTCTTT. The rearrangement uses TRBV7-9 and TRBJ1-1; D not certain. This CDR3 has 13 residues. Looked up from germline, CDR1 is SEHNR and CDR2 is FQNEAQ (reference sequence). V lost 5 bases and J 3 bases, leaving 10 bases between the germline ends.

The V and J genes are TRBV19 and TRBJ2-1; the D gene is possibly TRBD1 (6 bases). Trimming pared 8 bases from V and 4 bases from J, leaving 15 bases between. This CDR3 region has 14 residues. CDR1 LNHDA and CDR2 SQIVND come from the germline V gene (reference sequence). The CDR3 DNA follows: TGTGCCAGTGGGGCAGGGGTGACATACAATGAGCAGTTCTTC. Protein sequence: CASGAGVTYNEQFF.

The genes are TRBV5-1 and TRBJ1-1; D is unresolved. Germline CDR1 SGHRS, CDR2 YFSETQ. V was trimmed by 0 bases and J by 1 base, leaving 10 bases between them. The CDR3 is 15 residues long. The CDR3 DNA is TGCGCCAGCAGCTTGGCCCGGACTGCGAACACTGAAGCTTTCTTT. Translation: CASSLARTANTEAFF.

The chain combines TRBV30 with TRBJ2-3; 9 nucleotides line up with TRBD1. J lost 4 bases, V lost 5 bases, and 13 bases had no gene match. This CDR3 is built from 16 residues. Germline CDR1 and CDR2: GTSNPN and SVGIG (reference sequence). DNA for the CDR3: TGTGCCTGGCGCATCCTTGGACAGGGGAGGCCAGATACGCAGTATTTT. It yields the protein CAWRILGQGRPDTQYF.

The chain has TRBV7-9 and TRBJ2-7; TRBD2 might be the D (6 bases). Looked up from germline, CDR1 is SEHNR and CDR2 is FQNEAQ (reference sequence). This CDR3 contains 15 residues. Trimming cost V 1 base and J 2 bases, with 12 bases left between them. DNA for the CDR3: TGTGCCAGCAGCTTAGAAGGTAGCGGCGCCTACGAGCAGTACTTC. Translating gives CASSLEGSGAYEQYF. The full variable domain, with the rest looked up from reference TRBV7-9 and TRBJ2-7, is DTGVSQNPRHKITKRGQNVTFRCDPISEHNRLYWYRQTLGQGPEFLTYFQNEAQLEKSRLLSDRFSAERPKGSFSTLEIQRTEQGDSAMYLCASSLEGSGAYEQYFGPGTRLTVT.